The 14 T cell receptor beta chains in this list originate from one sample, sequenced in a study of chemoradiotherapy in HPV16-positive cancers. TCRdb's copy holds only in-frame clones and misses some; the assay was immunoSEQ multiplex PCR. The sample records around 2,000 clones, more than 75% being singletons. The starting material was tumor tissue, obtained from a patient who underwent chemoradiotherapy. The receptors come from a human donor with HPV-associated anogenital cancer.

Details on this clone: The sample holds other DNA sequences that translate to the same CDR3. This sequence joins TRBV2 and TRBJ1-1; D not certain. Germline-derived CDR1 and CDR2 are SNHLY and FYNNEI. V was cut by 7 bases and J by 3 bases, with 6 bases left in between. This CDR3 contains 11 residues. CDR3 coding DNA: TGTGCCAGCATAAGTGACACTGAAGCTTTCTTT. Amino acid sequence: CASISDTEAFF.

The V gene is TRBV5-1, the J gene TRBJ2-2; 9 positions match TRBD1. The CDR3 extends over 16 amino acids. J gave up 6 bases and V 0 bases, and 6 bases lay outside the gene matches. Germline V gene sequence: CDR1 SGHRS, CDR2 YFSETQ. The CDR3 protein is CASSLGDRVKAGELFF. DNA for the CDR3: TGCGCCAGCAGCTTGGGGGACAGGGTTAAGGCCGGGGAGCTGTTTTTT.

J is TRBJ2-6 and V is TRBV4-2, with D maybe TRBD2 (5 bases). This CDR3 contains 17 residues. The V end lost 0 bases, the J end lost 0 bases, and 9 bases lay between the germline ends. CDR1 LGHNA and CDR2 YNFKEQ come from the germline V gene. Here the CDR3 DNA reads TGTGCCAGCAGCCAAGAAGGGAGCTTCTCTGGGGCCAACGTCCTGACTTTC. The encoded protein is CASSQEGSFSGANVLTF.

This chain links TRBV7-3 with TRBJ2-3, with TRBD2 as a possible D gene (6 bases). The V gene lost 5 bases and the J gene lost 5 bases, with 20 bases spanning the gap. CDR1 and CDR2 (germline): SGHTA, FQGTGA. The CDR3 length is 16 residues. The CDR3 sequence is CASSPAGTSTGDTQYF. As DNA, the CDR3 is TGTGCCAGCAGCCCGGCCGGGACTTCCACCGGAGATACGCAGTATTTT.

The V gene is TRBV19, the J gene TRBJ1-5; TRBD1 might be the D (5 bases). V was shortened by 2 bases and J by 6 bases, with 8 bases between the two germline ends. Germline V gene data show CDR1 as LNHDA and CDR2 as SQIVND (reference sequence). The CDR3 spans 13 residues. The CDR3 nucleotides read TGTGCCAGTAGTATACAGGGCTTTCAGCCCCAGCATTTT. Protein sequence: CASSIQGFQPQHF.

CDR3: CAISGSGAEQFF. CDR3 nucleotides: TGTGCCATCAGCGGTAGCGGGGCTGAGCAGTTCTTC. The rearrangement joins TRBV10-3 to TRBJ2-1; 8 nucleotides agree with TRBD2. V trimming: 6 bases; J trimming: 9 bases; junction bases outside the gene matches: 4. The length of the CDR3 is 12 residues. Germline CDR1 is ENHRY and CDR2 is SYGVKD.

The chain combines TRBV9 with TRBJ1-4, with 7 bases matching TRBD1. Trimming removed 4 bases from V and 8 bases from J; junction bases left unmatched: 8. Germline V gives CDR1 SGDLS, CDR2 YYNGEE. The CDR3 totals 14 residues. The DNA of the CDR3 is TGTGCCAGCAGCCATTCAGGGGGAGAGGAAAAACTGTTTTTT. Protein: CASSHSGGEEKLFF.

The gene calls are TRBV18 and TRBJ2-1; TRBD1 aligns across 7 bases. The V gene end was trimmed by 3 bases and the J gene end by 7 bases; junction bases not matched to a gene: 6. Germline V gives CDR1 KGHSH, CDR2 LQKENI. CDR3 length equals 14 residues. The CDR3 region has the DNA TGTGCCAGCTCACCGCCCGGGACAGCGAATGAGCAGTTCTTC. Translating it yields CASSPPGTANEQFF. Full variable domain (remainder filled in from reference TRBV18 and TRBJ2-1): NAGVMQNPRHLVRRRGQEARLRCSPMKGHSHVYWYRQLPEEGLKFMVYLQKENIIDESGMPKERFSAEFPKEGPSILRIQQVVRGDSAAYFCASSPPGTANEQFFGPGTRLTVL.

In DNA, the CDR3 is TGTGCCAGCAGCTTGTATGAGGGGGGAGCTAACTATGGCTACACCTTC. The encoded protein is CASSLYEGGANYGYTF. The chain carries TRBV5-6 and TRBJ1-2; TRBD1 is a possible D gene (6 bases). CDR1 is SGHDT and CDR2 is YYEEEE in the germline V gene. This CDR3 has 16 residues. Between the trimmed V and J ends, which lost 1 base and 0 bases, there was a span of 13 bases.

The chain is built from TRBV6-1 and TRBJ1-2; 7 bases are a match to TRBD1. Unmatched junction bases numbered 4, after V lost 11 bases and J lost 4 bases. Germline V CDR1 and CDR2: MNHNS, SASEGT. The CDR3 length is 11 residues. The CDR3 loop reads CAEGAGYGYTF. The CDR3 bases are TGTGCCGAGGGGGCGGGCTATGGCTACACCTTC.

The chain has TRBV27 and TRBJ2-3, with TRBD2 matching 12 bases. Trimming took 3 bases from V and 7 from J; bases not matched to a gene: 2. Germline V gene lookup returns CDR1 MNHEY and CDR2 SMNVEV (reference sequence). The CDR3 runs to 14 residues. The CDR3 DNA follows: TGTGCCAGCAGTTTGGGACTAGCGGGTTATACGCAGTATTTT. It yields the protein CASSLGLAGYTQYF.

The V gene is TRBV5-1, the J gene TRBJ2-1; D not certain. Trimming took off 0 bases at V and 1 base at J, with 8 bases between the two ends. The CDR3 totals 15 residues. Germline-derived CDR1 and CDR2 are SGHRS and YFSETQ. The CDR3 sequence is CASSLVVGSYNEQFF. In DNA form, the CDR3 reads TGCGCCAGCAGCTTGGTGGTGGGGTCCTACAATGAGCAGTTCTTC.

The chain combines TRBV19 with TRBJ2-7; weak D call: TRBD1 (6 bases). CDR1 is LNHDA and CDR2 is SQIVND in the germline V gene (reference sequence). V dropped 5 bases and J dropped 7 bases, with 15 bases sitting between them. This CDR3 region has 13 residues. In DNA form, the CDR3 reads TGTGCCAGTAGTGCCGGGGACACCCAAGAGCAGTACTTC. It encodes CASSAGDTQEQYF.

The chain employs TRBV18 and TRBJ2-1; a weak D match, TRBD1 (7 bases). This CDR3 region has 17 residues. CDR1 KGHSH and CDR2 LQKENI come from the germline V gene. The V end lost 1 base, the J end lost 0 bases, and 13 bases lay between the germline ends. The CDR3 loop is CASSPQSGGSSYNEQFF. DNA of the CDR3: TGTGCCAGCTCACCACAGTCAGGGGGGAGCTCCTACAATGAGCAGTTCTTC.